These 10 T cell receptor beta chains were sequenced from one sample in a study of shared clonotypes between healthy human individuals. Sequencing used immunoSEQ multiplex PCR; TCRdb keeps in-frame clones, though not all of them. Found here are 600,000 to 750,000 clones, about 90% of them singletons; the top ten hold 34%. The material sequenced was memory CD8+ T cells from PBMCs. Sample subset: CD45RO+ cells pooled with CCR7-negative TemRA cells. These receptors were collected from a man younger than 30 in good health. Some clones in this sample may be carry-over from other donors' samples.

V is TRBV19 and J is TRBJ1-4; TRBD1 agrees at 10 bases. CDR3 length: 15 residues. The germline CDR1 and CDR2 sequences are LNHDA and SQIVND (reference sequence). The V segment lost 2 bases and the J segment 7 bases; nucleotides outside the gene matches: 4. CDR3 DNA: TGTGCCAGTAGTATACGGGACAGGGGAGGTGAAAAACTGTTTTTT. It encodes CASSIRDRGGEKLFF.

The chain uses TRBV10-3 and TRBJ2-1; TRBD2 matches 12 bases. The ends lost 5 bases at V and 4 bases at J; junction bases unmatched: 0. From germline, CDR1 is ENHRY and CDR2 SYGVKD. This CDR3 spans 14 amino acids. Here the CDR3 DNA reads TGTGCCATCAGTCTAGCGGGAGGGTACAATGAGCAGTTCTTC. Its translation is CAISLAGGYNEQFF.

V and J are TRBV19 and TRBJ2-1, with 11 bases lining up with TRBD2. V lost 3 bases, J lost 7 bases, and 11 bases stayed unmatched. Germline assignment: CDR1 LNHDA and CDR2 SQIVND (reference sequence). This CDR3 contains 17 residues. In nucleotides, the CDR3 is TGTGCCAGTAGTATTTCACTAGCGGGAGCGATAGGAAATGAGCAGTTCTTC. This gives the protein CASSISLAGAIGNEQFF.

The genes are TRBV4-2 and TRBJ2-7; D unclear. The V gene lost 4 bases and the J gene lost 0 bases, with 7 bases spanning the gap. There are 13 residues in the CDR3. In germline, CDR1 is LGHNA, CDR2 YNFKEQ. As DNA, the CDR3 is TGTGCCAGCAGCCCCCATGCCTCCTACGAGCAGTACTTC. Translating gives CASSPHASYEQYF.

The rearrangement uses TRBV18 and TRBJ2-1, with D unresolved. The length of the CDR3 is 14 residues. CDR1 and CDR2 from the germline V gene are KGHSH and LQKENI. V was trimmed by 2 bases and J by 7 bases, leaving 12 bases between them. The CDR3 loop reads CASSPIDYLNEQFF. Written as DNA, the CDR3 is TGTGCCAGCTCACCAATTGATTATTTGAATGAGCAGTTCTTC.

The chain combines TRBV5-1 with TRBJ2-7; D is possibly TRBD2 (6 bases). CDR3 length: 14 amino acids. Germline-derived CDR1 and CDR2 are SGHRS and YFSETQ. V shed 5 bases and J shed 2 bases, with 14 bases lying between them. The CDR3 DNA reads TGCGCCAGCAGTTCGGGACTTAAAGCCTACGAGCAGTACTTC. This gives the protein CASSSGLKAYEQYF.

The chain employs TRBV28 and TRBJ1-5, with D unresolved. CDR1 and CDR2 from the germline V gene are MDHEN and SYDVKM. The CDR3 is 16 residues long. V was pared by 6 bases and J by 0 bases, with 15 bases between. The CDR3 here is CASRAYEGLSNQPQHF. The CDR3 nucleotides read TGTGCCAGCAGGGCTTATGAAGGCCTTAGCAATCAGCCCCAGCATTTT.

J is TRBJ2-7 and V is TRBV14, with unresolved D. The CDR3 is 14 residues long. Germline V CDR1 and CDR2: SGHDN, FVKESK. The germline V and J ends were trimmed by 1 base and 3 bases, with 10 bases remaining between them. For the CDR3, the DNA is TGTGCCAGCAGCCAAGTCGACATCCGCTACGAGCAGTACTTC. Translation: CASSQVDIRYEQYF.

The CDR3, as DNA: TGTGCCAGCAGTTTATTGGGGGAAGGCACTGAAGCTTTCTTT. This sequence encodes CASSLLGEGTEAFF. The rearrangement joins TRBV27 to TRBJ1-1; TRBD1 is a possible D gene (5 bases). This CDR3 is 14 amino acids long. The V and J ends lost 1 base and 4 bases respectively, with 10 bases between them. Per the germline V gene, CDR1 is MNHEY and CDR2 is SMNVEV (reference sequence).

This clone is a singleton in its sample. CDR3: CASSLDRGNYEQYF. The CDR3 nucleotides read TGTGCCAGCAGTTTGGACAGGGGAAACTACGAGCAGTACTTC. This chain links TRBV27 with TRBJ2-7, with TRBD1 matching 9 bases. CDR3 length: 14 residues. The germline CDR1 and CDR2 sequences are MNHEY and SMNVEV (reference sequence). V shed 3 bases and J 3 bases; nucleotides not matched to a gene: 3.